This T cell receptor beta chain was captured in a study of T cells in localized non-small cell lung cancer. Points from the study as a whole: It remains possible that heterogeneity exists, since only one tumor region was sequenced. Median around 62 top-100 tumor clones were shared with paired adjacent lung. There was an association of higher blood T cell density with longer overall survival. Uninvolved nearby lung showed the greatest T cell clonality, exceeding that found in tumor.

Concerning this clone itself: Its matching antigen is unknown.

The CDR3 is 15 residues long. The germline V gene has CDR1 MNHNY and CDR2 SVGAGI (reference sequence). Trimming took 8 bases from V and 6 from J; bases not matched to a gene: 14. Sequencing used immunoSEQ multiplex PCR; TCRdb keeps in-frame clones, though not all of them. The sample records 5,000 to 8,000 clones, 87% being singletons. This clonotype originated in a male donor at least 60 years old with stage I lung adenocarcinoma. The rearrangement links TRBV6-6 to TRBJ2-3; 7 nucleotides agree with TRBD2. Source: peripheral blood, taken before any cancer treatment. CDR3 in DNA: TGTGCCAGCTGTAGCGGGCCCCGCACAGATGATACGCAGTATTTT. Protein: CASCSGPRTDDTQYF.